These 20 T cell receptor beta chains share one sample of origin, sequenced in a study of CD8+CD57+ T cells in acquired aplastic anemia (dated by TCRdb to between 2018 and 2020). The run used an Illumina HiSeq 2000. TCR beta VDJ combination and CDR3 sequence profiling used genomic DNA as the template. TCRdb's own reprocessing of the public reads used fastp at Q25 and MiXCR and kept productive beta chains. Identical CDR3 protein sequences are pooled into one entry, listed with their most common genes and DNA. The sample table shows 100,000 to 150,000 distinct CDR3 sequences, and under 65% are seen once. The ten largest clones add up to around 29% of the sample. Patients chosen for sequencing had shown expansion of CD8+CD57+ cells by flow cytometry. Sequences were obtained from sorted CD4+, CD8+, or CD8+CD57+ T cells (not recorded which) from PBMCs. The origin of the receptors is a human donor with aplastic anemia.

V gene TRBV7-9 combines with J gene TRBJ1-1; no definite D call. V was shortened by 5 bases and J by 3 bases, with 16 bases between the two germline ends. The CDR3 is 15 amino acids. Germline V CDR1 and CDR2: SEHNR, FQNEAQ (reference sequence). CDR3 coding DNA: TGTGCCAGCAGCCTACCCACAGTGGGGTACACTGAAGCTTTCTTT. Its protein product is CASSLPTVGYTEAFF.

The chain carries TRBV3-1 and TRBJ2-2, with 9 nucleotides matching TRBD2. The length of the CDR3 is 18 residues. Germline trimming cut 0 bases from V and 0 bases from J; bases unmatched to any gene: 5. Germline CDR1 LGHDT, CDR2 YNNKEL (reference sequence). The chain's CDR3 is CASSQESLAGTNTGELFF. The DNA of the CDR3 is TGTGCCAGCAGCCAAGAGTCCCTAGCGGGAACGAACACCGGGGAGCTGTTTTTT.

The V and J genes are TRBV15 and TRBJ1-1; 9 bases line up with TRBD1. CDR3 length: 17 amino acids. The germline gives CDR1 LNHNV, CDR2 YYDKDF (reference sequence). Trimming cost V 8 bases and J 4 bases; bases outside gene matches: 17. The DNA of the CDR3 is TGTGCCACCGGATCCACGCGGACAGGGGTTGGCGTCACTGAAGCTTTCTTT. The encoded protein is CATGSTRTGVGVTEAFF.

This rearrangement joins TRBV9 to TRBJ2-5; 8 bases are shared with TRBD2. The J segment lost 2 bases and the V segment lost 2 bases, leaving 8 bases of the junction unmatched. The CDR3 has 16 residues. Germline-derived CDR1 and CDR2 are SGDLS and YYNGEE. In DNA form, the CDR3 reads TGTGCCAGCAGCGTTGCGGTAGCGGGGACGCAAGAGACCCAGTACTTC. Amino acid sequence: CASSVAVAGTQETQYF.

This chain links TRBV10-3 with TRBJ1-5; D is unresolved. CDR1 and CDR2 (germline): ENHRY, SYGVKD. The CDR3 is 14 residues long. Trimming took 3 bases from V and 5 from J, leaving 11 bases between them. CDR3 in DNA: TGTGCCATCAGTGACCCGCGTGAGGATCAGCCCCAGCATTTT. Its protein is CAISDPREDQPQHF.

In this sample, this clonotype turned up once. J is TRBJ2-2 and V is TRBV29-1; D gene unclear. The CDR3 extends over 12 amino acids. Looked up from germline, CDR1 is SQVTM and CDR2 is ANQGSEA. The ends were cut back, 1 base at V and 10 bases at J, with 10 bases in the middle. This CDR3 reads CSVEADPSELFF. CDR3 DNA sequence: TGCAGCGTTGAAGCCGACCCCTCGGAGCTGTTTTTT.

A note on this clonotype: At one of its ends the junction is not consistent with the germline gene, which may arise from a read error. The chain uses TRBV19 and TRBJ1-1; 7 nucleotides agree with TRBD1. The CDR3 spans 13 residues. Germline CDR1 LNHDA, CDR2 SQIVND (reference sequence). DNA of the CDR3: TGTGCCAGTAGTGTCCCCCCCGGGACAGTGAACTCATTT. Translated: CASSVPPGTVNSF.

This clonotype was detected ten times or more. The CDR3 reads CASSPDRDHTF. The CDR3 DNA reads TGTGCCAGCAGCCCTGACAGGGACCACACCTTC. The chain employs TRBV7-9 and TRBJ1-2; 7 positions agree with TRBD1. V shed 5 bases, J shed 12 bases, and the junction held 6 bases outside the gene matches. The CDR3 covers 11 residues. Germline assignment: CDR1 SEHNR and CDR2 FQNEAQ (reference sequence).

This chain uses TRBV2 with TRBJ1-5; tentatively, D is TRBD1 (5 bases). With 8 bases removed from V and 0 bases from J, the gap between germline ends came to 8 bases. The germline gives CDR1 SNHLY, CDR2 FYNNEI. This CDR3 has 13 amino acids. The CDR3 sequence is CASRRDSNQPQHF. The CDR3 DNA follows: TGTGCCAGCCGCAGGGATAGCAATCAGCCCCAGCATTTT.

This clonotype was counted many times. The chain links TRBV9 to TRBJ2-3; possibly TRBD1 for D (5 bases). With 4 bases removed from V and 0 bases from J, the gap between germline ends came to 15 bases. The CDR3 runs to 16 residues. Germline CDR1 SGDLS, CDR2 YYNGEE. CDR3 sequence (DNA): TGTGCCAGCAGCTCACCCAGGGATTCTAGCACAGATACGCAGTATTTT. Its translation: CASSSPRDSSTDTQYF.

This clonotype showed up many times. The chain uses TRBV28 and TRBJ2-1, with 11 nucleotides matching TRBD2. V dropped 4 bases and J dropped 7; count of bases not matched to a gene: 6. There are 15 residues in the CDR3. CDR1 MDHEN and CDR2 SYDVKM come from the germline V gene. CDR3 loop: CASSSGLAELNEQFF. As DNA, the CDR3 is TGTGCCAGCAGTTCGGGACTAGCGGAGCTGAATGAGCAGTTCTTC.

The chain couples TRBV7-2 to TRBJ2-7; D is undetermined. Germline CDR1 and CDR2: SGHTA and FQGNSA. The CDR3 spans 12 residues. V was clipped by 5 bases and J by 4 bases, with 9 bases between them. In nucleotides, the CDR3 is TGTGCCAGCAGCCTTATACAGTACGAGCAGTACTTC. It is translated as CASSLIQYEQYF.

A remark on this clonotype: The junction departs from the called germline gene at one end, perhaps through a read error. This chain uses TRBV10-1 with TRBJ2-5; 10 positions match TRBD2. The germline CDR1 and CDR2 sequences are WNHNN and SYGVQD (reference sequence). This CDR3 spans 17 amino acids. The chain's CDR3 is CASSESRSLAGVETQYF. The DNA for the CDR3 is TGCGCTAGCAGTGAGTCGAGATCCCTAGCGGGAGTAGAGACCCAGTACTTC.

The rearrangement joins TRBV2 to TRBJ2-1; the match to TRBD1 covers 9 bases. After removal of 7 bases from V and 1 base from J, the junction contained 2 bases not matched to a gene. Germline CDR1 and CDR2: SNHLY and FYNNEI. The CDR3 is 14 residues long. As DNA, the CDR3 is TGTGCCAGCATAGGACAGGGGTCCTACAATGAGCAGTTCTTC. The encoded protein is CASIGQGSYNEQFF.

On this clonotype: This could be a read error, since a much larger clone is one nucleotide away. The gene calls are TRBV5-1 and TRBJ2-7; 8 bases match TRBD2. CDR1 SGHRS and CDR2 YFSETQ come from the germline V gene. This CDR3 has 18 amino acids. CDR3: CASGLESGGRLGSYEQYF. The CDR3 nucleotides are TGCGCCAGCGGCTTGGAGTCGGGAGGGCGCTTGGGCTCCTACGAGCAGTACTTC.

The V gene is TRBV15, the J gene TRBJ1-1; a weak D match, TRBD1 (5 bases). V lost 4 bases to trimming and J lost 8 bases, with 14 bases between them. The germline CDR1 and CDR2 sequences are LNHNV and YYDKDF (reference sequence). The CDR3 sequence is 13 residues long. The CDR3 protein is CATSIKRGPEAFF. In nucleotides, the CDR3 is TGTGCCACCAGCATTAAGAGGGGTCCGGAAGCTTTCTTT.

V and J are TRBV7-8 and TRBJ2-2, with unresolved D. V was trimmed by 5 bases and J by 6 bases, leaving 4 bases between them. CDR3 length: 11 residues. Germline-derived CDR1 and CDR2 are SGHVS and FQNEAQ. DNA for the CDR3: TGTGCCAGCAGCGACGCCGGGGAGCTGTTTTTT. Protein product: CASSDAGELFF. Combining the CDR3 with reference TRBV7-8 and TRBJ2-2 gives the whole variable domain GAGVSQSPRYKVAKRGQDVALRCDPISGHVSLFWYQQALGQGPEFLTYFQNEAQLDKSGLPSDRFFAERPEGSVSTLKIQRTQQEDSAVYLCASSDAGELFFGEGSRLTVL.

The rearrangement uses TRBV6-1 and TRBJ2-7; weak D call: TRBD2 (5 bases). Trimming pared 6 bases from V and 7 bases from J, leaving 13 bases between. This CDR3 comprises 12 residues. Germline values: CDR1 MNHNS, CDR2 SASEGT. The CDR3 loop is CASSPWRGEQYF. The CDR3 nucleotides are TGTGCCAGCAGCCCTTGGCGAGGGGAGCAGTACTTC.

There are many counts of this clonotype. V and J are TRBV13 and TRBJ2-5; 9 positions match TRBD2. This CDR3 contains 16 residues. Unmatched junction bases numbered 5, after V lost 3 bases and J lost 0 bases. CDR1 and CDR2 from the germline V gene are PRHDT and FYEKMQ (reference sequence). CDR3 in amino acids: CASSLVASGDQETQYF. CDR3 DNA sequence: TGTGCCAGCAGCTTGGTTGCTAGCGGGGACCAAGAGACCCAGTACTTC.

V gene TRBV7-2 combines with J gene TRBJ1-2; TRBD1 matches 10 bases. The V segment lost 4 bases and the J segment 10 bases; nucleotides outside the gene matches: 6. Germline V gene lookup returns CDR1 SGHTA and CDR2 FQGNSA. The CDR3 totals 13 residues. Written as DNA, the CDR3 is TGTGCCAGCAGCTCATCCGGGACAGGGGCCTACACCTTC. It translates to CASSSSGTGAYTF.